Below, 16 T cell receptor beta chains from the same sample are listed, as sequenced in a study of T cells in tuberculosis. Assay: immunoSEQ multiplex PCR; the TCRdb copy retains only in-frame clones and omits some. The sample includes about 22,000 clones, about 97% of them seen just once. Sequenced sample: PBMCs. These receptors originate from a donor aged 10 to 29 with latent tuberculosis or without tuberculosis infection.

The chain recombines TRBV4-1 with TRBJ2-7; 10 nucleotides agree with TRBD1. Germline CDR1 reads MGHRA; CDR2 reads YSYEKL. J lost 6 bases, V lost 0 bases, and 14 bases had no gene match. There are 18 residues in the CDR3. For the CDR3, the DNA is TGCGCCAGCAGCCAAGATCAGAAGGACAGGGGGGTATTAGGCGAGCAGTACTTC. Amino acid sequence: CASSQDQKDRGVLGEQYF.

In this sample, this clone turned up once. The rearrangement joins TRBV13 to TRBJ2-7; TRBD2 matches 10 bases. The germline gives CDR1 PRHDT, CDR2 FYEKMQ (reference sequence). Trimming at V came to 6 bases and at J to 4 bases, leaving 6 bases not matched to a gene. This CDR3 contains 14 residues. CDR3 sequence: CASRAAGGVYEQYF. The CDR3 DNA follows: TGTGCCAGCAGAGCAGCGGGAGGGGTATACGAGCAGTACTTC.

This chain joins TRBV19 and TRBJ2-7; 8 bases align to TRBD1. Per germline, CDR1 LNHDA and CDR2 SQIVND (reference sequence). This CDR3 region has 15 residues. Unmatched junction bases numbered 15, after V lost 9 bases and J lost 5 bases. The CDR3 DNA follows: TGTGCCAGCGCCAGGCGAGACAGGGGACCAGACGAGCAGTACTTC. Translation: CASARRDRGPDEQYF. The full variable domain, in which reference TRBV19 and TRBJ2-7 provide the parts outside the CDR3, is DGGITQSPKYLFRKEGQNVTLSCEQNLNHDAMYWYRQDPGQGLRLIYYSQIVNDFQKGDIAEGYSVSREKKESFPLTVTSAQKNPTAFYLCASARRDRGPDEQYFGPGTRLTVT.

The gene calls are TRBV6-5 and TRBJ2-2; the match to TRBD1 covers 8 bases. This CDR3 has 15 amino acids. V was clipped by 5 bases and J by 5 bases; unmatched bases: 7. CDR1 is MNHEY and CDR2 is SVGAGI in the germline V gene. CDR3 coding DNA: TGTGCCAGCAGTACCGGACAGGGTGGGACCGGGGAGCTGTTTTTT. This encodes CASSTGQGGTGELFF.

The CDR3 reads CATSRDKLSTSTDTQYF. The DNA of the CDR3 is TGTGCCACCAGCAGAGATAAGTTGAGCACTAGCACAGATACGCAGTATTTT. The chain recombines TRBV15 with TRBJ2-3; no clear D. The germline V gene encodes CDR1 LNHNV and CDR2 YYDKDF (reference sequence). Trimming shortened V by 0 bases and J by 0 bases, and 13 bases separated the two germline ends. This CDR3 is 17 amino acids long.

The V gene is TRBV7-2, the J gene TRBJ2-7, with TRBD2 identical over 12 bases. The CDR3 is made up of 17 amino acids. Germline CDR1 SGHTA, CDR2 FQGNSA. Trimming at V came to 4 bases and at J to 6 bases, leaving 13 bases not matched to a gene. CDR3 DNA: TGTGCCAGCAGCTCCGTGGGACTAGCGGGTCCGCGGGGCGAGCAGTACTTC. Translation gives CASSSVGLAGPRGEQYF. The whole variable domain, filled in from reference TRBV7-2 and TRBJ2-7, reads GAGVSQSPSNKVTEKGKDVELRCDPISGHTALYWYRQSLGQGLEFLIYFQGNSAPDKSGLPSDRFSAERTGGSVSTLTIQRTQQEDSAVYLCASSSVGLAGPRGEQYFGPGTRLTVT.

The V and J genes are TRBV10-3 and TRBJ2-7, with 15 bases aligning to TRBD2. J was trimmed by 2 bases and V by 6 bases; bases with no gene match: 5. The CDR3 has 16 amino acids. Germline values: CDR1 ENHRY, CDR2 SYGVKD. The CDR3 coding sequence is TGTGCCATCAGACAGGGACTAGCGGGAGGACCCTACGAGCAGTACTTC. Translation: CAIRQGLAGGPYEQYF.

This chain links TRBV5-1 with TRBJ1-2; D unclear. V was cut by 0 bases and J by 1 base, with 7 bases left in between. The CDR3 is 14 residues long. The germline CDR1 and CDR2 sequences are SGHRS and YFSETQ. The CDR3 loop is CASSLERVNYGYTF. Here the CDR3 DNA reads TGCGCCAGCAGCTTGGAACGGGTTAACTATGGCTACACCTTC.

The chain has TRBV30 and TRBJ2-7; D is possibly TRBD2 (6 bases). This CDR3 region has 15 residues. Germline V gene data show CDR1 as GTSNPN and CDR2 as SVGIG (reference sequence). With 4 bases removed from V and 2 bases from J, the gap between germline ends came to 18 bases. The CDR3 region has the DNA TGTGCCTGGAACCGGCCCGGGACTCTAACCTACGAGCAGTACTTC. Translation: CAWNRPGTLTYEQYF.

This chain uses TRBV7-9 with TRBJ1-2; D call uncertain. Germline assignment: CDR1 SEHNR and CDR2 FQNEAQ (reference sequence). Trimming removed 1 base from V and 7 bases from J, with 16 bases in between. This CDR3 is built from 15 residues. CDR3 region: CASSLEILQVSGYTF. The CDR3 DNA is TGTGCCAGCAGCTTAGAGATCCTTCAGGTATCTGGCTACACCTTC.

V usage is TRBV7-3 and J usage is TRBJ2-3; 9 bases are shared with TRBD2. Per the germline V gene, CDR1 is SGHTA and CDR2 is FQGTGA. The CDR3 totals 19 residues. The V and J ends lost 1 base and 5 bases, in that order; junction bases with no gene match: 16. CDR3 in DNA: TGTGCCAGCAGCTTAAAGCGGGGGGACCAGGGCGGGCGGAAAGATACGCAGTATTTT. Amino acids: CASSLKRGDQGGRKDTQYF.

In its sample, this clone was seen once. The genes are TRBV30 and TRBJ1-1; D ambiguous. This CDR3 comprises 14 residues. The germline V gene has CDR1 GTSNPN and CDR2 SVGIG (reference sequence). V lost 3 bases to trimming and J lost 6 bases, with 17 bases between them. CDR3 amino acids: CAWRSMETKSEAFF. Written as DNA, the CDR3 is TGTGCCTGGAGGTCAATGGAGACGAAGTCTGAAGCTTTCTTT.

CDR3 in DNA: TGTGCCAGCAGCTGGCAGGGGGCGAACACCGGGGAGCTGTTTTTT. It encodes CASSWQGANTGELFF. This chain joins TRBV5-5 and TRBJ2-2; 7 bases align to TRBD1. V was clipped by 3 bases and J by 0 bases; unmatched bases: 2. The germline V gene has CDR1 SGHKS and CDR2 YYEKEE (reference sequence). CDR3 length: 15 amino acids.

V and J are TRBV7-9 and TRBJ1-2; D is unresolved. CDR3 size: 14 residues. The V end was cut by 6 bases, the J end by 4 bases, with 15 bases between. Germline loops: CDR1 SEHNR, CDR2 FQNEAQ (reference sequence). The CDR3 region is CASSLPLFSYGYTF. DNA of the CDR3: TGTGCCAGCAGTCTTCCCCTCTTCAGCTATGGCTACACCTTC.

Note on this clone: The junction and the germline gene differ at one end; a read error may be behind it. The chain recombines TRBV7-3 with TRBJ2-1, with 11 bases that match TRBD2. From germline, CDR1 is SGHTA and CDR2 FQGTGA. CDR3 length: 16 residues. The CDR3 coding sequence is TGTGCCAGCAGCGTAACTAGCGGGGGCTCCTACAATGAGCAGTTCTTC. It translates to CASSVTSGGSYNEQFF.

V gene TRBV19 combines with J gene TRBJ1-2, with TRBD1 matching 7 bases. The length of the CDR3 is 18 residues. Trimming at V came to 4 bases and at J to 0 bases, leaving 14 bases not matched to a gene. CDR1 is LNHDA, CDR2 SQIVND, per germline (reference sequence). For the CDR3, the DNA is TGTGCCAGTAGTACTGATCCTACAGGGGTTTTCTCTAACTATGGCTACACCTTC. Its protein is CASSTDPTGVFSNYGYTF.